These 12 T cell receptor beta chains were all obtained from the same sample, sequenced in a study of vaccination and CD4 T cells after COVID-19. Noted treatment: roughly 10-day PBMC culture with coronavirus spike peptide pools or control peptides (ViraFEST assay). Their antigens remain unidentified. Sequenced with the Oncomine TCR Beta short-read assay was DNA taken from cultured CD4+ T cells. Each CDR3 protein is one row after TCRdb ran MiXCR on the PCR reads. The sample has some 8,800 distinct CDR3 sequences, around 60% seen once. The sequencing sample was made of CD4+ T cells from blood, cultured in vitro. All receptors come from a human donor who had recovered from COVID-19.

The chain has TRBV19 and TRBJ1-1, with D possibly being TRBD1 (5 bases). The germline CDR1 and CDR2 sequences are LNHDA and SQIVND (reference sequence). The CDR3 is made up of 13 amino acids. V dropped 4 bases and J dropped 1 base, with 7 bases sitting between them. The CDR3 bases are TGTGCCAGTAGTACGACAGCGAACACTGAAGCTTTCTTT. The encoded protein is CASSTTANTEAFF.

The chain links TRBV2 to TRBJ1-6; 7 positions agree with TRBD1. J gave up 6 bases and V 7 bases, and 12 bases lay outside the gene matches. The germline CDR1 and CDR2 sequences are SNHLY and FYNNEI. CDR3 length: 16 residues. In DNA form, the CDR3 reads TGTGCCAGCACCCTGGAGGGGGCATCTGGTAATTCACCCCTCCACTTT. It encodes CASTLEGASGNSPLHF.

V gene TRBV20-1 combines with J gene TRBJ2-3; D is undetermined. Deletions cut 3 bases from V and 2 bases from J, with 12 bases between. The CDR3 sequence is 14 residues long. Germline loops: CDR1 DFQATT, CDR2 SNEGSKA (reference sequence). The DNA of the CDR3 is TGCAGTGCTAGGGCTCACCTATCCACAGATACGCAGTATTTT. Protein: CSARAHLSTDTQYF.

This chain uses TRBV2 with TRBJ1-6; 7 bases align to TRBD1. The CDR3 runs to 14 residues. Germline CDR1 reads SNHLY; CDR2 reads FYNNEI. The ends lost 3 bases at V and 10 bases at J; junction bases unmatched: 6. The CDR3 region is CASSDLGGRSPLHF. The CDR3 coding sequence is TGTGCCAGCAGTGATTTAGGGGGCCGGTCACCCCTCCACTTT.

This clonotype was seen a few times. The V gene is TRBV6-1, the J gene TRBJ2-5, with D perhaps TRBD1 (6 bases). Trimming removed 6 bases at V and 5 bases at J, with 13 bases between. CDR3 length equals 13 residues. CDR1 is MNHNS and CDR2 is SASEGT in the germline V gene. This CDR3 reads CASRQGGWETQYF. The CDR3 DNA follows: TGTGCCAGCAGACAGGGTGGTTGGGAGACCCAGTACTTC.

V usage is TRBV9 and J usage is TRBJ2-1; D could derive from TRBD1 or TRBD2 (5 bases each). V gave up 5 bases and J gave up 2 bases, with 20 bases separating them. The CDR3 is 17 amino acids. CDR1 and CDR2 from the germline V gene are SGDLS and YYNGEE. The DNA of the CDR3 is TGTGCCAGCAGTCCTAACAGTCGGGACGGGGCCTACAATGAGCAGTTCTTC. Its protein product is CASSPNSRDGAYNEQFF.

This chain joins TRBV2 and TRBJ2-3; D is possibly TRBD1 or TRBD2 (5 bases each). Trimming removed 7 bases from V and 2 bases from J, with 13 bases in between. Germline V CDR1 and CDR2: SNHLY, FYNNEI. The CDR3 has 14 amino acids. The CDR3 sequence: CASTGRRVTDTQYF. In DNA, the CDR3 is TGTGCCAGCACGGGGCGCAGGGTCACAGATACGCAGTATTTT.

The chain is built from TRBV20-1 and TRBJ2-3; 8 nucleotides align to TRBD2. From germline, CDR1 is DFQATT and CDR2 SNEGSKA (reference sequence). Losses at the gene ends were 6 bases for V and 5 bases for J; bases not matched to a gene: 13. CDR3 length equals 15 residues. CDR3 nucleotides: TGCAGTGCAGACCACGCGGGAGGAGGAGAAGATACGCAGTATTTT. Amino acid sequence: CSADHAGGGEDTQYF.

The V and J genes are TRBV7-2 and TRBJ2-1; TRBD2 aligns across 11 bases. Germline V gene lookup returns CDR1 SGHTA and CDR2 FQGNSA. The V and J ends lost 1 base and 6 bases, in that order; junction bases with no gene match: 11. This CDR3 comprises 18 residues. The CDR3 DNA is TGTGCCAGCAGCTTAGTTCTCCTATTAGCGGGAGGGTCCAATGAGCAGTTCTTC. The encoded protein is CASSLVLLLAGGSNEQFF.

This clonotype has only a few counts. The chain combines TRBV2 with TRBJ2-7, with 9 bases that match TRBD1. J gave up 2 bases and V 7 bases, and 15 bases lay outside the gene matches. Germline CDR1 and CDR2: SNHLY and FYNNEI. This CDR3 has 17 amino acids. The CDR3 DNA sequence: TGTGCCAGCATGGGGGGATATAGGGGGACAGGGCCCTACGAGCAGTACTTC. Protein: CASMGGYRGTGPYEQYF.

This clonotype was recorded a few times. V is TRBV27 and J is TRBJ1-5; D is perhaps TRBD1 (6 bases). Looked up from germline, CDR1 is MNHEY and CDR2 is SMNVEV (reference sequence). The CDR3 totals 13 residues. V lost 3 bases to trimming and J lost 6 bases, with 9 bases between them. The CDR3 sequence is CASSFGGGQPQHF. The CDR3 region has the DNA TGTGCCAGCAGTTTTGGAGGGGGTCAGCCCCAGCATTTT.

The chain links TRBV24-1 to TRBJ2-3; D remains ambiguous. The CDR3 runs to 15 residues. The V gene's germline CDR1 is KGHDR and CDR2 SFDVKD. V gave up 5 bases and J gave up 3 bases, with 14 bases separating them. The CDR3 spells CATSGAGGQTDTQYF. CDR3 nucleotides: TGTGCCACCAGTGGGGCAGGCGGCCAAACAGATACGCAGTATTTT.